The clone carrying this T cell receptor beta chain was seen a single time. This entry is derived from a study of OX40 agonist ivuxolimab in advanced cancers. Turning to the study itself: From 23 to 79 years was the age range, with a mean of around 54 years, and over 70% were male. People who had prior anti-PD-1, anti-PD-L1 or anti-CTLA-4 therapy could take part, and around 40% had some.

Clones were read by immunoSEQ multiplex PCR, and TCRdb kept only the in-frame ones, dropping some. The table has nearly 70,000 clones, roughly 90% seen once. The CDR3 spans 13 residues. Germline CDR1 and CDR2: SGHTS and YDEGEE. The V and J ends lost 0 bases and 8 bases respectively, with 11 bases between them. The material sequenced was CD4+ or CD8+ T cells sorted from blood, taken in a trial of the OX40 agonist ivuxolimab. This clonotype was obtained from an adult with an advanced solid tumor such as melanoma, head and neck, liver or kidney cancer. The chain employs TRBV5-8 and TRBJ1-2; D not resolved. CDR3 DNA: TGTGCCAGCAGCTTGGAACGGGGAAGCGGCTACACCTTC. Protein: CASSLERGSGYTF.